The rows below give T cell receptor beta chains drawn from one sample of a study of T cells in Graves' hyperthyroidism and ophthalmopathy. TCRdb reprocessed the multiplex PCR reads via MiXCR and lists one record per CDR3 protein. Seen here are around 56,000 distinct CDR3 sequences, around half observed once, and the top ten hold roughly 12%. The sequenced sample consisted of blood. The source is a young woman with Graves' ophthalmopathy. Each CDR3 is given with its conserved first and last residue. D genes are given only for firm matches. Rows give clone size only sometimes, using once, few, many, or a class for an expanded clone.

NA	NA	TRBV29-1	TRBJ2-7	TGCAGCGTTTACTGGGCAGGGCTCTACGAGCAGTACTTC	CSVYWAGLYEQYF
NA	NA	TRBV9	TRBJ2-3	TGTGCCAGCAGCGTAGACCCGGGGGAGAGTACGCAGTATTTT	CASSVDPGESTQYF
NA	NA	TRBV3-1	TRBJ2-6	TGTGCCAGCAGCCAAGAAGGGTACACTGTCTCTGGGGCCAACGTCCTGACTTTC	CASSQEGYTVSGANVLTF
many	NA	TRBV28	TRBJ2-7	TGTGCCAGCAGTTCACCAGGGTACTACGAGCAGTACTTC	CASSSPGYYEQYF
few	NA	TRBV30	TRBJ2-7	TGTGCCTGGGTGCCCTGGGAGAGCGGGACAGGCCAGGGCGAGCAGTACTTC	CAWVPWESGTGQGEQYF
many	NA	TRBV6-1	TRBJ2-1	TGTGCCAGCACGAGACTAGATATTGAGCAGTTCTTC	CASTRLDIEQFF
many	TRBD1	TRBV6-5	TRBJ1-2	TGTGCCAGCAGTTACGACAGGGCGGATGGCTACACCTTC	CASSYDRADGYTF
NA	NA	TRBV20-1	TRBJ1-1	TGCAGTGCCCCCGCGGTAACCACTGAAGCTTTCTTT	CSAPAVTTEAFF
many	NA	TRBV28	TRBJ1-4	TGTGCCAGCAGTTCCGGATCAACTAATGAAAAACTGTTTTTT	CASSSGSTNEKLFF
NA	NA	TRBV9	TRBJ2-2	TGTGCCAGCAGCAGCCGGGACCCCTCGGGGGAGCTGTTTTTT	CASSSRDPSGELFF